The T cell receptor (beta chain) under discussion was sequenced for a study of regulatory T cells in long-lasting Graves disease. The CDR3 sequence is 14 residues long. CDR1 is SGHRS, CDR2 YFSETQ, per germline. V dropped 4 bases and J dropped 3 bases, with 10 bases sitting between them. Time point in this sample: newly diagnosed GD, antithyroid drugs for less than 3 months. There was RNA extracted from PBMCs, and the TCR library was made from it. This clonotype came up many times. With iRepertoire HTBI primers and Arm-PCR of CDR3 regions, TCR beta libraries were built. TCRdb re-called the multiplex PCR reads through MiXCR, storing one row per CDR3 protein. Of roughly 560,000 distinct CDR3 sequences in the sample, more than 10% are singletons; the top ten hold more than 8%. This sample was shared with a second study, whose subject was T cells in Graves' hyperthyroidism and ophthalmopathy. That publication notes: Those patients with uncontrolled infection, other autoimmune disease, pregnancy or lactation were excluded. Model-based prediction identified ophthalmopathy a median around 6.5 months prior to its onset.

The source was peripheral blood mononuclear cells (PBMCs), collected at new diagnosis, from a patient treated with antithyroid drugs. The TCR was taken from a woman in her 30s with Graves disease. This chain uses TRBV5-1 with TRBJ1-4; D perhaps matches TRBD1 (5 bases). This CDR3 is CASSTGGANEKLFF. DNA of the CDR3: TGCGCCAGCAGCACCGGGGGAGCTAATGAAAAACTGTTTTTT.